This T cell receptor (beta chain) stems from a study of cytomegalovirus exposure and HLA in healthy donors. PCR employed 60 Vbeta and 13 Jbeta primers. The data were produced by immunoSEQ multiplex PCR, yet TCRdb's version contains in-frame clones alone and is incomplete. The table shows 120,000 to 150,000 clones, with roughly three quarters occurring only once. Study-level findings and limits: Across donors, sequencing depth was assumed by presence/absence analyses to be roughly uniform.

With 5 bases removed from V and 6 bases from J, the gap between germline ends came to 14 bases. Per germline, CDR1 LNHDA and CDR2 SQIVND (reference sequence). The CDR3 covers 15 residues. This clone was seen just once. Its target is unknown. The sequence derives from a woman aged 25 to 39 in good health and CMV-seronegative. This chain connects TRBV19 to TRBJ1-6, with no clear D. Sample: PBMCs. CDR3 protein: CASSPPGESNSPLHF. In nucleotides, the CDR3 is TGTGCCAGTAGTCCCCCCGGGGAATCTAATTCACCCCTCCACTTT. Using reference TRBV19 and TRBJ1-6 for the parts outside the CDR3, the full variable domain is DGGITQSPKYLFRKEGQNVTLSCEQNLNHDAMYWYRQDPGQGLRLIYYSQIVNDFQKGDIAEGYSVSREKKESFPLTVTSAQKNPTAFYLCASSPPGESNSPLHFGNGTRLTVT.